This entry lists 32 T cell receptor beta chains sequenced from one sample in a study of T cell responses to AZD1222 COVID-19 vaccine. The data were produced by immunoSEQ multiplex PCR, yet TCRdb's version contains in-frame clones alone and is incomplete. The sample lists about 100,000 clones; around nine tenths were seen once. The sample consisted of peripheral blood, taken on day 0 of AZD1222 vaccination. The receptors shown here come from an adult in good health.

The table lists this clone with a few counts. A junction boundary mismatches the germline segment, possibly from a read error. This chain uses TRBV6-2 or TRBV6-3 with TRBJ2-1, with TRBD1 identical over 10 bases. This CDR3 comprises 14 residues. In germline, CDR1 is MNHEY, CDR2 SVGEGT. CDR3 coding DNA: TGTGCCAGCAGATACTTCGGGACAGGGGTTGAGCAGTTCTTC. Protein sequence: CASRYFGTGVEQFF.

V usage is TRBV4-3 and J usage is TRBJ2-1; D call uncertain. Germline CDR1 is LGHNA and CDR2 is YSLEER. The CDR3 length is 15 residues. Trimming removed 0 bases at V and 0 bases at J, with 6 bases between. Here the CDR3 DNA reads TGCGCCAGCAGCCAAGAAGGCCGCTCCTACAATGAGCAGTTCTTC. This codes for CASSQEGRSYNEQFF.

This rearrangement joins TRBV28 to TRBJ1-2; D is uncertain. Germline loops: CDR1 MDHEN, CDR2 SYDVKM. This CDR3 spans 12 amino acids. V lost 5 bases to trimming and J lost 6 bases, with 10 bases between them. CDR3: CASSPPSNGYTF. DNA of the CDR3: TGTGCCAGCAGTCCCCCCTCTAATGGCTACACCTTC.

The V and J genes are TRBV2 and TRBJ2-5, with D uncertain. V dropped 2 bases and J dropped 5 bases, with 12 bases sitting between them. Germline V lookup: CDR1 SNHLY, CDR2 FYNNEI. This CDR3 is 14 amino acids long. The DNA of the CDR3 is TGTGCCAGCAGTGAAATCTGGGAATGGGAGACCCAGTACTTC. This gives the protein CASSEIWEWETQYF.

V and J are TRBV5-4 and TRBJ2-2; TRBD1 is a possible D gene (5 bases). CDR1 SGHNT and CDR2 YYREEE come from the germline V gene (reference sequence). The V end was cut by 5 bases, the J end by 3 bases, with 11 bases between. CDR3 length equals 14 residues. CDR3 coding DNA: TGTGCCAGCAGAGTGGACATAGACACCGGGGAGCTGTTTTTT. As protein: CASRVDIDTGELFF.

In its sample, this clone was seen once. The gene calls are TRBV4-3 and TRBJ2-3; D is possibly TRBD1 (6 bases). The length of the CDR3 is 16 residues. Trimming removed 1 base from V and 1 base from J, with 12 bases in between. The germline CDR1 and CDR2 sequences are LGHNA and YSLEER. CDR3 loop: CASSQAQGGGTDTQYF. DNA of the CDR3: TGCGCCAGCAGCCAAGCACAGGGCGGAGGCACAGATACGCAGTATTTT.

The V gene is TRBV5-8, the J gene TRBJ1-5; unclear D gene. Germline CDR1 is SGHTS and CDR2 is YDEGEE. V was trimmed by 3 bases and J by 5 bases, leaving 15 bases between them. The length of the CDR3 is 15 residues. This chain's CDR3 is CASSSPHINHQPQHF. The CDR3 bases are TGTGCCAGCAGCTCACCTCACATAAATCATCAGCCCCAGCATTTT.

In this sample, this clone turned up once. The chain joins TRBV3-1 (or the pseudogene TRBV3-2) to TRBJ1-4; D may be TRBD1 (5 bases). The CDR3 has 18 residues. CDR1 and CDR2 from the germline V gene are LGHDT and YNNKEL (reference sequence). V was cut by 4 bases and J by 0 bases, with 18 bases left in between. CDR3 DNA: TGTGCCAGCAGCCGCCGGGACCGCGAAGGTGCAACTAATGAAAAACTGTTTTTT. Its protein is CASSRRDREGATNEKLFF.

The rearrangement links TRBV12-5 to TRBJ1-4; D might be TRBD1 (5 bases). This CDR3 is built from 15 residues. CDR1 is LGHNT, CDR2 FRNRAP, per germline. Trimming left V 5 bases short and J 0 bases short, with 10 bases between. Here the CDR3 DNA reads TGTGCTAGTGGTGCAAGCAGGGCAACTAATGAAAAACTGTTTTTT. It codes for CASGASRATNEKLFF.

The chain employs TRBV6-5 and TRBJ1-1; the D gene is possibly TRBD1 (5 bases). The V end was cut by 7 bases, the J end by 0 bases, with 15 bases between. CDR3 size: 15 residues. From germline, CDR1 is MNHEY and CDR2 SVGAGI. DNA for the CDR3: TGTGCCAGCACCTACGGGGCAGCCATGAACACTGAAGCTTTCTTT. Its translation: CASTYGAAMNTEAFF.

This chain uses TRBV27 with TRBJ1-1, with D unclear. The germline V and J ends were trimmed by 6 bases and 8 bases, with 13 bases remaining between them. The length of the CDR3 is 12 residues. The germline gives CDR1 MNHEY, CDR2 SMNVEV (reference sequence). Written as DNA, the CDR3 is TGTGCCAGCAGGCAAAGGACGCAAGAAGCTTTCTTT. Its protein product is CASRQRTQEAFF.

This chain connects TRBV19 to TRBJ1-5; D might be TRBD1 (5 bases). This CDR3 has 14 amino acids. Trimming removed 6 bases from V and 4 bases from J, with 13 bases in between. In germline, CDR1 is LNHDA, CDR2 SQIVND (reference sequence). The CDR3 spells CASSLGRVNQPQHF. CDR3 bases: TGTGCCAGTAGCCTCGGCAGGGTTAATCAGCCCCAGCATTTT.

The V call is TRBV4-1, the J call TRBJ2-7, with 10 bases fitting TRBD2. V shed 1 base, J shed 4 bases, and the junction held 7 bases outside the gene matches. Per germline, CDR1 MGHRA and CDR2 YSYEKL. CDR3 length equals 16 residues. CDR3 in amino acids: CASSQVERGGDYEQYF. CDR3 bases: TGCGCCAGCAGCCAAGTCGAGCGGGGGGGTGATTACGAGCAGTACTTC.

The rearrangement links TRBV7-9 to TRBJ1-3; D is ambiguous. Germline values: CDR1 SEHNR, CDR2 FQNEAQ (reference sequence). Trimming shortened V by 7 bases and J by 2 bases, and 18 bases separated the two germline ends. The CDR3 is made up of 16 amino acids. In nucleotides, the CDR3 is TGTGCCAGCACCCCCCGCCAGGACCCCCCTGGAAACACCATATATTTT. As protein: CASTPRQDPPGNTIYF.

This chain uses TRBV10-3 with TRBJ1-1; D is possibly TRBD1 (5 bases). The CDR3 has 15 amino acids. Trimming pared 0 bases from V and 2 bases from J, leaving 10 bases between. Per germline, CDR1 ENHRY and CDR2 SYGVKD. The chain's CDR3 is CAISESGTGNTEAFF. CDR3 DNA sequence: TGTGCCATCAGTGAGTCAGGGACGGGTAACACTGAAGCTTTCTTT.

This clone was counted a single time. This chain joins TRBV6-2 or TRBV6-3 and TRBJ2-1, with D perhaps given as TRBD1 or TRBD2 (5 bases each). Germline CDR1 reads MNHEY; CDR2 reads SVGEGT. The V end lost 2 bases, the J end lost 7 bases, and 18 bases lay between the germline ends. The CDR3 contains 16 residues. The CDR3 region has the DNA TGTGCCAGCAGTTACGTCATCGGGGCTAGGACGAATGAGCAGTTCTTC. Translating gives CASSYVIGARTNEQFF.

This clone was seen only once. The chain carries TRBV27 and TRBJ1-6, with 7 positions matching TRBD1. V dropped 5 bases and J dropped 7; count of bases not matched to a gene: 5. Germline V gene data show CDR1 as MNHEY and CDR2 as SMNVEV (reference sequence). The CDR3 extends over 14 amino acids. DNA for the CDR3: TGTGCCAGCAGTCCGGGACAGCCAAATTCACCCCTCCACTTT. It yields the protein CASSPGQPNSPLHF.

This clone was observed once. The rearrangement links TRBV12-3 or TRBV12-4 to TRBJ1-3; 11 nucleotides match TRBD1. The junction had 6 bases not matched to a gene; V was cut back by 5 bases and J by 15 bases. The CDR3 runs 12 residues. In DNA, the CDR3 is TGTGCCAGCAGTAGGACAGGGGGCCGAGGATATTTT. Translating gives CASSRTGGRGYF.

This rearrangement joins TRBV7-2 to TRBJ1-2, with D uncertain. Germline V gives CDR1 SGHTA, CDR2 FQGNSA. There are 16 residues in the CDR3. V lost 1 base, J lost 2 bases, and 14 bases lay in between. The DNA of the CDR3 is TGTGCCAGCAGCTTAGAGGCAAACCTCTACAACTATGGCTACACCTTC. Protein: CASSLEANLYNYGYTF.

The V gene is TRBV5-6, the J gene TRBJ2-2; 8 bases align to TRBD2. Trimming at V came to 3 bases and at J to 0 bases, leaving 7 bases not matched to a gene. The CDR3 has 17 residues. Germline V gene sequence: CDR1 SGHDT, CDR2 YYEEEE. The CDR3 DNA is TGTGCCAGCAGCTACTACTTGCGGGGGGCGAACACCGGGGAGCTGTTTTTT. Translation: CASSYYLRGANTGELFF.

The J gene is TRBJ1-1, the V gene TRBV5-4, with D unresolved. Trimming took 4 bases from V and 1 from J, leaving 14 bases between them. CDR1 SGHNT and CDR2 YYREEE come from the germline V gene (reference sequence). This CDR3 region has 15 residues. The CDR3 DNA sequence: TGTGCCAGCAGCGTCCAGGCTAAGAAGAACACTGAAGCTTTCTTT. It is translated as CASSVQAKKNTEAFF.

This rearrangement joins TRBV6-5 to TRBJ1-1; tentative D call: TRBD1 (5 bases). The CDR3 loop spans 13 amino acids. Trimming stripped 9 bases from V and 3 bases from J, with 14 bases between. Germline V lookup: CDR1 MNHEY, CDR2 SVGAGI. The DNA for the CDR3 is TGTGCCAGTTTGGGACTTTACGACACTGAAGCTTTCTTT. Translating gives CASLGLYDTEAFF.

CDR3 in amino acids: CAWRGDGQGGYTF. The CDR3 DNA follows: TGTGCCTGGAGGGGGGACGGGCAGGGTGGCTACACCTTC. This chain joins TRBV30 and TRBJ1-2; D perhaps matches TRBD1 (5 bases). The CDR3 consists of 13 residues. V shed 3 bases and J shed 7 bases, with 15 bases lying between them. Germline values: CDR1 GTSNPN, CDR2 SVGIG (reference sequence).

CDR3 region: CASSPGATNEKLFF. In nucleotides, the CDR3 is TGTGCCAGCAGCCCCGGGGCAACTAATGAAAAACTGTTTTTT. The rearrangement links TRBV13 to TRBJ1-4, with unresolved D. The germline CDR1 and CDR2 sequences are PRHDT and FYEKMQ (reference sequence). CDR3 length: 14 residues. V was cut by 5 bases and J by 0 bases, with 7 bases left in between.

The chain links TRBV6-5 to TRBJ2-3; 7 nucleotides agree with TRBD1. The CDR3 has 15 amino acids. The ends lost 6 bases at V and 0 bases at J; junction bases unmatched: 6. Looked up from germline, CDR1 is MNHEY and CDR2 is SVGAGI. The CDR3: CASRQGPVSTDTQYF. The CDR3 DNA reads TGTGCCAGCAGACAGGGGCCGGTTAGCACAGATACGCAGTATTTT.

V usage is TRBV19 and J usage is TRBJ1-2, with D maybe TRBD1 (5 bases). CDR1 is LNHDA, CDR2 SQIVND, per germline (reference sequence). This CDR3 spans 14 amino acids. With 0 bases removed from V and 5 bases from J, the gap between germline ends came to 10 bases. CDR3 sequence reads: CASSIEEGEYGYTF. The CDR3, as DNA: TGTGCCAGTAGTATAGAAGAAGGGGAATATGGCTACACCTTC.

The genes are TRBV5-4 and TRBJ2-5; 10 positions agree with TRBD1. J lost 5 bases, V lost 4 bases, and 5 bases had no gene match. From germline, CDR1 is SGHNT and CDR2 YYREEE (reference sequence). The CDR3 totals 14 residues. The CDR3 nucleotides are TGTGCCAGCAGCCAGGGACAGGGGTTGGAGACCCAGTACTTC. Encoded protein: CASSQGQGLETQYF.

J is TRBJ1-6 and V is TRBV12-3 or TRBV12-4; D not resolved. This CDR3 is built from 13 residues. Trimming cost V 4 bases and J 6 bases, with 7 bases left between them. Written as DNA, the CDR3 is TGTGCCAGCAGTTATAGTGGTAATTCACCCCTCCACTTT. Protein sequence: CASSYSGNSPLHF.

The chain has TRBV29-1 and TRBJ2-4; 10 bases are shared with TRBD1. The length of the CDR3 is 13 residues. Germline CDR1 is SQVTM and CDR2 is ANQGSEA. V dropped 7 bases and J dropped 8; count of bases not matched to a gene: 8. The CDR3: CSATRDRGDIQYF. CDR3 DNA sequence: TGCAGCGCCACCCGGGACAGGGGCGACATTCAGTACTTC.

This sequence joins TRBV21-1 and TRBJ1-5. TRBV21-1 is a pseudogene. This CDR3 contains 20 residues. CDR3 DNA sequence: TGTGCCAGCAGGAGGGGGCGGGGGACAGAGAGCACGAGGGGCAATCAGCCCCAGCATTTT. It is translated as CASRRGRGTESTRGNQPQHF.

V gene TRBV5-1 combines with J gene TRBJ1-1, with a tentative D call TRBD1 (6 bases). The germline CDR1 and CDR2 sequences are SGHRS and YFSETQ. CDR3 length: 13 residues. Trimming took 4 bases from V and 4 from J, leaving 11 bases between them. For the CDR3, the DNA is TGCGCCAGCAGCATGGACAGAATCACTGAAGCTTTCTTT. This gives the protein CASSMDRITEAFF.

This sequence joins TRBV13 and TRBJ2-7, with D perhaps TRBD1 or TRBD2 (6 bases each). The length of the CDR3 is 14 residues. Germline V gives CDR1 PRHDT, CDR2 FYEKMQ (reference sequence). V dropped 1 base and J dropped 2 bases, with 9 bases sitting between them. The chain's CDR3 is CASSLVGGTYEQYF. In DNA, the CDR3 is TGTGCCAGCAGCTTAGTGGGGGGCACCTACGAGCAGTACTTC.